A single sample gave rise to the 10 T cell receptor beta chains below, sequenced in a study of CD8 T cells in Susac syndrome. The RNA input was about 0.5 to 1 ug, and it was reverse transcribed with random hexamers. Each CDR3 protein is one row after TCRdb ran MiXCR on the immunoSEQ multiplex PCR reads. The sample consists of 65,000 to 95,000 distinct CDR3 sequences, nearly 95% of them appearing once. Input material: CD8+ T cells from PBMCs. The receptor source for this set is a human donor with Susac syndrome.

This chain joins TRBV5-1 and TRBJ1-6; 7 nucleotides match TRBD1. V lost 7 bases to trimming and J lost 7 bases; unmatched junction nucleotides: 17. Germline loops: CDR1 SGHRS, CDR2 YFSETQ. CDR3 length: 17 amino acids. The CDR3 nucleotides read TGCGCCAGCCAGAACCCCTTGGAGGGACAGCAAAATTCACCCCTCCACTTT. Protein: CASQNPLEGQQNSPLHF. The full variable domain, with the rest looked up from reference TRBV5-1 and TRBJ1-6, is KAGVTQTPRYLIKTRGQQVTLSCSPISGHRSVSWYQQTPGQGLQFLFEYFSETQRNKGNFPGRFSGRQFSNSRSEMNVSTLELGDSALYLCASQNPLEGQQNSPLHFGNGTRLTVT.

This clonotype was observed once. This sequence joins TRBV7-6 and TRBJ2-7; D not certain. Per the germline V gene, CDR1 is SGHVS and CDR2 is FNYEAQ. The CDR3 consists of 13 residues. V shed 2 bases and J shed 3 bases, with 8 bases lying between them. The CDR3 spells CASSLKSFYEQYF. For the CDR3, the DNA is TGTGCCAGCAGCTTAAAAAGCTTCTACGAGCAGTACTTC.

The gene calls are TRBV4-1 and TRBJ2-1; tentatively, D is TRBD1 (6 bases). Germline CDR1 is MGHRA and CDR2 is YSYEKL. This CDR3 contains 14 residues. V was cut by 3 bases and J by 14 bases, with 20 bases left in between. DNA for the CDR3: TGCGCCAGCAGCCAGGGGGCCTTGACTCCAGAAAAGTTCTTC. This translates into CASSQGALTPEKFF.

This clonotype was observed a single time. CDR3 DNA: TGTGCCAGCAGCTTAGGACAGGGGGCAGAGACCCAGTACTTC. The encoded protein is CASSLGQGAETQYF. This chain connects TRBV13 to TRBJ2-5, with 9 bases that match TRBD1. Germline CDR1 and CDR2: PRHDT and FYEKMQ (reference sequence). This CDR3 has 14 residues. V lost 0 bases to trimming and J lost 4 bases; unmatched junction nucleotides: 0.

The chain couples TRBV5-6 to TRBJ1-6; D is possibly TRBD1 (6 bases). V lost 0 bases and J 7 bases, leaving 8 bases between the germline ends. The germline V gene encodes CDR1 SGHDT and CDR2 YYEEEE. This CDR3 region has 14 residues. The CDR3 DNA is TGTGCCAGCAGCTTGGGGGGACAAAATTCACCCCTCCACTTT. This encodes CASSLGGQNSPLHF.

The V and J genes are TRBV7-8 and TRBJ2-1, with 7 bases fitting TRBD1. The CDR3 consists of 15 residues. Looked up from germline, CDR1 is SGHVS and CDR2 is FQNEAQ. The V and J ends lost 1 base and 4 bases, in that order; junction bases with no gene match: 4. The CDR3 protein is CASSLEGTDYNEQFF. Here the CDR3 DNA reads TGTGCCAGCAGCTTAGAGGGGACAGATTACAATGAGCAGTTCTTC. The full variable domain, with the rest looked up from reference TRBV7-8 and TRBJ2-1, is GAGVSQSPRYKVAKRGQDVALRCDPISGHVSLFWYQQALGQGPEFLTYFQNEAQLDKSGLPSDRFFAERPEGSVSTLKIQRTQQEDSAVYLCASSLEGTDYNEQFFGPGTRLTVL.

The chain has TRBV19 and TRBJ1-1; D is ambiguous. Germline loops: CDR1 LNHDA, CDR2 SQIVND (reference sequence). With 10 bases removed from V and 3 bases from J, the gap between germline ends came to 15 bases. This CDR3 has 13 amino acids. This CDR3 reads CATPKGLDTEAFF. The CDR3 coding sequence is TGTGCCACCCCTAAGGGCCTCGACACTGAAGCTTTCTTT. Variable domain in full (rest from reference TRBV19 and TRBJ1-1): DGGITQSPKYLFRKEGQNVTLSCEQNLNHDAMYWYRQDPGQGLRLIYYSQIVNDFQKGDIAEGYSVSREKKESFPLTVTSAQKNPTAFYLCATPKGLDTEAFFGQGTRLTVV.

The chain joins TRBV29-1 to TRBJ2-5, with 11 bases identical to TRBD2. Germline V gives CDR1 SQVTM, CDR2 ANQGSEA. The junction had 3 bases not matched to a gene; V was cut back by 4 bases and J by 5 bases. This CDR3 is 13 amino acids long. The CDR3 bases are TGCAGCGTTGGGACTAGCGGGTGGGAGACCCAGTACTTC. It specifies CSVGTSGWETQYF.

The CDR3 DNA reads TGTGCCAGCAGCCCTCGGGGCCCCGGGACCCAGTACTTC. Its translation is CASSPRGPGTQYF. This chain uses TRBV7-2 with TRBJ2-5, with D perhaps matching TRBD1 or TRBD2 (5 bases each). CDR1 and CDR2 from the germline V gene are SGHTA and FQGNSA. The CDR3 contains 13 residues. Trimming cost V 5 bases and J 7 bases, with 14 bases left between them.

This rearrangement joins TRBV6-1 to TRBJ2-1, with D possibly matching TRBD1 (5 bases). The CDR3 spans 18 residues. Germline-derived CDR1 and CDR2 are MNHNS and SASEGT. Deletions cut 6 bases from V and 7 bases from J, with 28 bases between. CDR3 sequence reads: CASSPNPPTALLGNEQFF. CDR3 DNA sequence: TGTGCCAGCAGCCCCAACCCCCCGACAGCTCTATTGGGAAATGAGCAGTTCTTC.